One and the same sample provided the 10 T cell receptor beta chains below, sequenced in a study of cytomegalovirus exposure and HLA in healthy donors. The study ran its PCR with 60 Vbeta and 13 Jbeta primers. Generated by immunoSEQ multiplex PCR, the TCRdb table keeps only in-frame clones and is missing some. The sample consists of 100,000 or so clones, around four fifths of them appearing once. The specimen sequenced was PBMCs. The source of these receptors is a man in his forties in good health and CMV-seronegative.

This clone was counted between two and nine times. This rearrangement joins TRBV27 to TRBJ2-6; 11 bases agree with TRBD1. Trimming took 6 bases from V and 1 from J; bases not matched to a gene: 23. The germline CDR1 and CDR2 sequences are MNHEY and SMNVEV (reference sequence). CDR3 size: 23 residues. Here the CDR3 DNA reads TGTGCCAGCAGCCCCCTTAGGACAGGGGGCAGTACTTGGGGTGAGTCTGGGGCCAACGTCCTGACTTTC. Amino acid sequence: CASSPLRTGGSTWGESGANVLTF. The full variable domain, completed using reference TRBV27 and TRBJ2-6, is EAQVTQNPRYLITVTGKKLTVTCSQNMNHEYMSWYRQDPGLGLRQIYYSMNVEVTDKGDVPEGYKVSRKEKRNFPLILESPSPNQTSLYFCASSPLRTGGSTWGESGANVLTFGAGSRLTVL.

V is TRBV28 and J is TRBJ1-5; D gene unclear. The CDR3 covers 15 residues. Germline CDR1 is MDHEN and CDR2 is SYDVKM. Trimming took 2 bases from V and 0 from J, leaving 8 bases between them. CDR3 coding DNA: TGTGCCAGCAGTTTAGGGCCGTTTAGCAATCAGCCCCAGCATTTT. This sequence encodes CASSLGPFSNQPQHF.

This clone was found once. The genes are TRBV7-3 and TRBJ2-5; possible D gene TRBD1, 5 bases. The V and J ends lost 3 bases and 1 base respectively, with 6 bases between them. The CDR3 contains 13 residues. Germline V gives CDR1 SGHTA, CDR2 FQGTGA. The CDR3 sequence: CASSLTVQETQYF. The DNA for the CDR3 is TGTGCCAGCAGCTTGACAGTCCAAGAGACCCAGTACTTC. Variable domain in full (rest from reference TRBV7-3 and TRBJ2-5): GAGVSQTPSNKVTEKGKYVELRCDPISGHTALYWYRQSLGQGPEFLIYFQGTGAADDSGLPNDRFFAVRPEGSVSTLKIQRTERGDSAVYLCASSLTVQETQYFGPGTRLLVL.

The chain is built from TRBV6-1 and TRBJ2-5; 8 nucleotides agree with TRBD1. CDR3 length equals 15 residues. Germline CDR1 reads MNHNS; CDR2 reads SASEGT. The V gene end was trimmed by 3 bases and the J gene end by 1 base; junction bases not matched to a gene: 4. Here the CDR3 DNA reads TGTGCCAGCAGTGAGACAGGGGTATTCCAAGAGACCCAGTACTTC. The encoded protein is CASSETGVFQETQYF.

The genes are TRBV14 and TRBJ1-1; 7 nucleotides agree with TRBD1. Losses at the gene ends were 4 bases for V and 3 bases for J; bases not matched to a gene: 14. The CDR3 extends over 17 amino acids. Germline V gene data show CDR1 as SGHDN and CDR2 as FVKESK. CDR3 in amino acids: CASSPRAGGDWDTEAFF. The CDR3 DNA reads as TGTGCCAGCAGCCCTCGGGCAGGGGGAGATTGGGACACTGAAGCTTTCTTT.

The chain combines TRBV19 with TRBJ1-6, with D unclear. With 5 bases removed from V and 4 bases from J, the gap between germline ends came to 12 bases. The V gene's germline CDR1 is LNHDA and CDR2 SQIVND (reference sequence). There are 15 residues in the CDR3. CDR3 in DNA: TGTGCCAGTAGTTTCTCTAACCCTTATAATTCACCCCTCCACTTT. This codes for CASSFSNPYNSPLHF. The full variable domain, in which reference TRBV19 and TRBJ1-6 provide the parts outside the CDR3, is DGGITQSPKYLFRKEGQNVTLSCEQNLNHDAMYWYRQDPGQGLRLIYYSQIVNDFQKGDIAEGYSVSREKKESFPLTVTSAQKNPTAFYLCASSFSNPYNSPLHFGNGTRLTVT.

J is TRBJ2-1 and V is TRBV6-5, with 7 bases identical to TRBD2. Per germline, CDR1 MNHEY and CDR2 SVGAGI. The V segment lost 4 bases and the J segment 4 bases; nucleotides outside the gene matches: 4. The length of the CDR3 is 14 residues. The CDR3 protein is CASSWGGGYNEQFF. The CDR3 coding sequence is TGTGCCAGCAGTTGGGGCGGGGGTTACAATGAGCAGTTCTTC.

The chain is built from TRBV5-1 and TRBJ2-1; no firm D call. Germline loops: CDR1 SGHRS, CDR2 YFSETQ. V shed 0 bases and J shed 15 bases, with 16 bases lying between them. This CDR3 region has 13 residues. This CDR3 is CASSLENPALGFF. Here the CDR3 DNA reads TGCGCCAGCAGCTTGGAGAATCCGGCGCTAGGGTTCTTC. Using reference TRBV5-1 and TRBJ2-1 for the parts outside the CDR3, the full variable domain is KAGVTQTPRYLIKTRGQQVTLSCSPISGHRSVSWYQQTPGQGLQFLFEYFSETQRNKGNFPGRFSGRQFSNSRSEMNVSTLELGDSALYLCASSLENPALGFFGPGTRLTVL.

The chain carries TRBV6-1 and TRBJ1-2; TRBD1 is a possible D gene (5 bases). V was pared by 3 bases and J by 4 bases, with 9 bases between. CDR1 and CDR2 from the germline V gene are MNHNS and SASEGT. The CDR3 is 13 amino acids. The CDR3 spells CASSEKTVYGYTF. CDR3 sequence (DNA): TGTGCCAGCAGTGAGAAGACAGTCTATGGCTACACCTTC.

The rearrangement joins TRBV27 to TRBJ1-6; D might be TRBD1 (6 bases). In germline, CDR1 is MNHEY, CDR2 SMNVEV (reference sequence). V lost 1 base, J lost 7 bases, and 14 bases lay in between. The CDR3 has 16 amino acids. In nucleotides, the CDR3 is TGTGCCAGCAGTTTATTAGGGGACATATCAAATTCACCCCTCCACTTT. Translating gives CASSLLGDISNSPLHF.